This TCR beta chain was sequenced during a study of response to subunit inactivated influenza vaccine. TCRdb fed the RT-PCR reads into MiXCR, producing one record per CDR3 protein. The sample has over 150,000 distinct CDR3 sequences; approximately 15% are singletons. The sequencing used CD8+ T cells sorted from PBMCs, collected more than 4 days after vaccination. This sequence originates from a man aged 45 to 65 who received an inactivated influenza vaccine.

The CDR3 loop is CASSLGIGSYEQYF. For the CDR3, the DNA is TGTGCCAGCAGCCTCGGGATAGGGTCCTACGAGCAGTACTTC. The V gene is TRBV3-1, the J gene TRBJ2-7; a weak D match, TRBD2 (5 bases). The CDR3 runs to 14 residues. The V gene lost 4 bases and the J gene lost 1 base, with 11 bases spanning the gap. Germline V gene lookup returns CDR1 LGHDT and CDR2 YNNKEL (reference sequence).